This T cell receptor (beta chain) derives from a study of PD-1 blockade in classical Hodgkin lymphoma. The study's findings and limits: Whoever responded completely had baseline diversity much like that seen in newly diagnosed patients. Nivolumab starters within 1 year of ASCT were excluded.

CDR1 and CDR2 from the germline V gene are MDHEN and SYDVKM. V lost 4 bases to trimming and J lost 5 bases; unmatched junction nucleotides: 15. The CDR3 runs to 19 residues. All patients experienced relapse after autologous stem cell transplantation, and brentuximab vedotin exposure was variable. Under best response, outcomes were complete response, partial response or progressive disease. TCRdb's copy holds only in-frame clones and misses some; the assay was immunoSEQ multiplex PCR. The sample gives 40,000 to 45,000 clones, about 74% of which show up once; around 24% is in the top ten. In the case of this clone: Its specificity is unknown.

This chain connects TRBV28 to TRBJ2-7; 15 bases are a match to TRBD2. Sample: peripheral blood mononuclear cells (PBMCs), taken at baseline. The clonotype originates from a human donor with classical Hodgkin lymphoma. The CDR3, as DNA: TGTGCCAGCAGTTATGGCCTTAGGGGACTAGCGGGAGGAGAGGACGAGCAGTACTTC. As protein: CASSYGLRGLAGGEDEQYF. Complete variable domain (other parts from reference TRBV28 and TRBJ2-7): DVKVTQSSRYLVKRTGEKVFLECVQDMDHENMFWYRQDPGLGLRLIYFSYDVKMKEKGDIPEGYSVSREKKERFSLILESASTNQTSMYLCASSYGLRGLAGGEDEQYFGPGTRLTVT.